The 5 T cell receptor beta chains presented below share a single source sample, sequenced in a study of cytomegalovirus exposure and HLA in healthy donors. The PCR employed 60 Vbeta primers together with 13 Jbeta primers. TCRdb's copy holds only in-frame clones and misses some; the assay was immunoSEQ multiplex PCR. In the table there are some 140,000 clones, roughly 79% of which are singletons. The specimen was PBMCs. The receptors stem from a man between 18 and 35 years old in good health and CMV-seronegative.

The CDR3 sequence: CSVNRGGSSTDTQYF. Here the CDR3 DNA reads TGCAGCGTTAACCGGGGGGGGTCTAGCACAGATACGCAGTATTTT. The chain joins TRBV29-1 to TRBJ2-3, with 8 bases that match TRBD2. The V segment lost 5 bases and the J segment 0 bases; nucleotides outside the gene matches: 7. CDR1 is SQVTM and CDR2 is ANQGSEA in the germline V gene. This CDR3 is 15 amino acids long.

The chain recombines TRBV7-9 with TRBJ1-1, with 9 bases identical to TRBD1. Germline-derived CDR1 and CDR2 are SEHNR and FQNEAQ (reference sequence). V gave up 3 bases and J gave up 3 bases; unmatched junction bases: 8. The CDR3 loop spans 16 amino acids. The DNA of the CDR3 is TGTGCCAGCAGCTTCTTGGACAGGGGAGGGCACACTGAAGCTTTCTTT. Translated, it gives CASSFLDRGGHTEAFF.

This rearrangement joins TRBV14 to TRBJ1-2; weak D call: TRBD1 (6 bases). The germline V and J ends were trimmed by 3 bases and 6 bases, with 17 bases remaining between them. Germline assignment: CDR1 SGHDN and CDR2 FVKESK. The CDR3 covers 15 residues. CDR3 protein: CASSQSAQGSDGYTF. CDR3 coding DNA: TGTGCCAGCAGCCAGTCGGCACAGGGTTCAGATGGCTACACCTTC.

This clone has only one observation. One junction end disagrees with the germline gene, perhaps due to a read error. This rearrangement joins TRBV7-9 to TRBJ2-2; 10 bases map to TRBD2. CDR3 size: 15 residues. Germline-derived CDR1 and CDR2 are SEHNR and FQNEAQ (reference sequence). CDR3 nucleotide sequence: TGTTCCAGCAGCTTAAGCGGGGGGGACACCGGGGAGCTGTTTTTT. Residues: CSSSLSGGDTGELFF.

V and J are TRBV10-3 and TRBJ2-7; TRBD1 agrees at 8 bases. Germline CDR1 is ENHRY and CDR2 is SYGVKD. The CDR3 spans 15 residues. With 10 bases clipped from V and 2 bases from J, the junction kept 13 bases outside the gene matches. This CDR3 is CATIRGQGAPYEQYF. In DNA, the CDR3 is TGTGCCACAATAAGGGGGCAGGGGGCACCCTACGAGCAGTACTTC.